This TCR beta chain derives from a study of CD8 T cells in Susac syndrome. The J segment lost 10 bases and the V segment lost 2 bases, leaving 16 bases of the junction unmatched. Germline CDR1 MNHEY, CDR2 SVGAGI. The CDR3 sequence is 17 residues long. To note about this clonotype: Its antigen is not known.

Study-level points and caveats: As the study acknowledged, the number of individuals who were part of its TCR sequencing and HLA analysis was relatively small.

Reverse transcription used roughly 0.5 to 1 ug RNA and random hexamers. TCR beta CDR3 was amplified by immunoSEQ covering 54 Vbeta and 13 Jbeta. TCRdb re-called the immunoSEQ multiplex PCR reads with MiXCR, one entry per CDR3 protein. The sample lists around 46,000 distinct CDR3 sequences, 80% to 95% occurring once. Sequencing was performed on CD8+ T cells from PBMCs. The V and J genes are TRBV6-5 and TRBJ2-1; 8 bases agree with TRBD2. This TCR came from a human donor in good health. The CDR3 bases are TGTGCCAGCAGTTACGGTTCGGGGGCGCGGCGGGAGGCCGAGCAGTTCTTC. Translating it yields CASSYGSGARREAEQFF.